Shown below are 26 T cell receptor beta chains from a single sample sequenced in a study of regulatory T cells in long-lasting Graves disease. Time point indicated: newly diagnosed GD, antithyroid drugs for less than 3 months. RNA from PBMCs was the source of the TCR library. Arm-PCR of CDR3 regions and iRepertoire HTBI primers were the basis on which TCR beta libraries were built. One entry per CDR3 protein, called by TCRdb with MiXCR from the multiplex PCR reads. The sample includes over 500,000 distinct CDR3 sequences, about 16% of them seen just once. These data were also reused for a study on T cells in Graves' hyperthyroidism and ophthalmopathy.

Source: peripheral blood mononuclear cells (PBMCs), taken at new diagnosis, from a patient treated with antithyroid drugs. These receptors all stem from a man younger than 35 with Graves disease.

J is TRBJ2-7 and V is TRBV6-5, with D perhaps TRBD1 or TRBD2 (5 bases each). Germline CDR1 MNHEY, CDR2 SVGAGI. This CDR3 contains 14 residues. The V end lost 4 bases, the J end lost 5 bases, and 15 bases lay between the germline ends. CDR3 sequence (DNA): TGTGCCAGCAGTTTTGGGGACGAATACGACGAGCAGTACTTC. Translated, it gives CASSFGDEYDEQYF.

This clonotype was recorded many times. This chain links TRBV3-1 with TRBJ2-1, with 11 nucleotides matching TRBD2. Germline trimming cut 1 base from V and 12 bases from J; bases unmatched to any gene: 8. This CDR3 region has 15 residues. CDR1 is LGHDT and CDR2 is YNNKEL in the germline V gene (reference sequence). For the CDR3, the DNA is TGTGCCAGCAGCCAAGGGACTAGCGGGTATCGACGGCAGTTCTTC. It yields the protein CASSQGTSGYRRQFF.

This clonotype showed up just a few times. This chain uses TRBV12-3 or TRBV12-4 with TRBJ2-7, with 10 bases matching TRBD2. CDR3 length: 14 residues. V was pared by 6 bases and J by 7 bases, with 9 bases of the junction left unmatched. CDR3 sequence reads: CASSPAGGPREQYF. The CDR3 DNA reads TGTGCCAGCAGCCCAGCGGGAGGGCCGAGGGAGCAGTACTTC.

This clonotype appeared a few times. The chain carries TRBV3-1 and TRBJ2-5, with D maybe TRBD1 (5 bases). V lost 1 base and J lost 3, with 6 bases in between. Germline CDR1 is LGHDT and CDR2 is YNNKEL (reference sequence). CDR3 size: 13 residues. The CDR3: CASSQGGKETQYF. The CDR3 coding sequence is TGTGCCAGCAGCCAAGGGGGCAAAGAGACCCAGTACTTC.

This clonotype was observed many times. CDR3 DNA: TGTGCCAGCAGTTTACAGGGGGCAGGAGGCTACACCTTC. This codes for CASSLQGAGGYTF. This chain uses TRBV12-3 or TRBV12-4 with TRBJ1-2, with 8 bases that match TRBD1. The trim removed 2 bases at V and 8 bases at J, leaving 4 bases unmatched. CDR3 size: 13 residues.

Only a few counts were recorded for this clonotype. The chain joins TRBV7-8 to TRBJ2-2; TRBD1 matches at 9 bases. Germline V CDR1 and CDR2: SGHVS, FQNEAQ. The ends lost 0 bases at V and 2 bases at J; junction bases unmatched: 4. This CDR3 is built from 17 residues. CDR3 protein: CASSLAGTGSNTGELFF. The CDR3 region has the DNA TGTGCCAGCAGCTTAGCCGGGACAGGGTCTAACACCGGGGAGCTGTTTTTT. Combining the CDR3 with reference TRBV7-8 and TRBJ2-2 gives the whole variable domain GAGVSQSPRYKVAKRGQDVALRCDPISGHVSLFWYQQALGQGPEFLTYFQNEAQLDKSGLPSDRFFAERPEGSVSTLKIQRTQQEDSAVYLCASSLAGTGSNTGELFFGEGSRLTVL.

This clonotype was recorded many times. The rearrangement joins TRBV6-5 to TRBJ1-5; D is possibly TRBD1 (5 bases). V shed 4 bases and J shed 5 bases, with 15 bases lying between them. The CDR3 is made up of 15 amino acids. The germline V gene has CDR1 MNHEY and CDR2 SVGAGI. The CDR3 here is CASSLTVGHYQPQHF. Written as DNA, the CDR3 is TGTGCCAGCAGTTTGACGGTGGGGCATTATCAGCCCCAGCATTTT.

The chain joins TRBV20-1 to TRBJ1-5, with TRBD1 identical over 8 bases. Germline CDR1 DFQATT, CDR2 SNEGSKA (reference sequence). CDR3 length equals 14 residues. The V gene end was trimmed by 6 bases and the J gene end by 3 bases; junction bases not matched to a gene: 7. CDR3 sequence reads: CSAMDRVYNQPQHF. In DNA form, the CDR3 reads TGCAGTGCCATGGACAGGGTTTACAATCAGCCCCAGCATTTT.

This clonotype has at least ten counts. This chain links TRBV7-3 with TRBJ1-1; maybe TRBD1 (5 bases). V was shortened by 4 bases and J by 0 bases, with 15 bases between the two germline ends. The CDR3 extends over 16 amino acids. Germline lookup yields CDR1 SGHTA and CDR2 FQGTGA. This chain's CDR3 is CASSSHPGRLNTEAFF. CDR3 nucleotide sequence: TGTGCCAGCAGCTCGCACCCGGGACGATTGAACACTGAAGCTTTCTTT. Supplemented by reference TRBV7-3 and TRBJ1-1, the full variable domain reads GAGVSQTPSNKVTEKGKYVELRCDPISGHTALYWYRQSLGQGPEFLIYFQGTGAADDSGLPNDRFFAVRPEGSVSTLKIQRTERGDSAVYLCASSSHPGRLNTEAFFGQGTRLTVV.

This clonotype was seen ten or more times. This chain links TRBV28 with TRBJ2-3; TRBD2 matches at 9 bases. V shed 5 bases, J shed 5 bases, and the junction held 8 bases outside the gene matches. The germline gives CDR1 MDHEN, CDR2 SYDVKM. CDR3 size: 15 residues. The CDR3 coding sequence is TGTGCCAGCAGTCCACCGGGACTAGCCGTAGATACGCAGTATTTT. This sequence encodes CASSPPGLAVDTQYF.

The V gene is TRBV2, the J gene TRBJ2-5; TRBD2 matches 7 bases. V shed 4 bases, J shed 6 bases, and the junction held 8 bases outside the gene matches. CDR3 size: 14 residues. Germline CDR1 reads SNHLY; CDR2 reads FYNNEI. DNA for the CDR3: TGTGCCAGCAGTGGTACAGCGGGAAGGAAGACCCAGTACTTC. Its translation is CASSGTAGRKTQYF.

The V gene is TRBV19, the J gene TRBJ2-3; 8 bases are a match to TRBD2. This CDR3 is 17 amino acids long. V shed 3 bases and J 4 bases; nucleotides not matched to a gene: 12. Germline V gene sequence: CDR1 LNHDA, CDR2 SQIVND (reference sequence). CDR3 protein: CASSIRLTSGRPDTQYF. The CDR3 nucleotides read TGTGCCAGTAGTATCCGCCTAACAAGCGGGAGACCAGATACGCAGTATTTT.

This clonotype was seen repeatedly, ten times or more. The gene calls are TRBV28 and TRBJ1-2; TRBD1 agrees at 11 bases. V was pared by 1 base and J by 4 bases, with 8 bases of the junction left unmatched. Germline V gives CDR1 MDHEN, CDR2 SYDVKM. The CDR3 spans 17 residues. The CDR3 protein is CASSLLGQGDRGYGYTF. In nucleotides, the CDR3 is TGTGCCAGCAGTTTATTGGGACAGGGGGATCGGGGCTATGGCTACACCTTC.

This clonotype has a count of ten or more. The V gene is TRBV6-1, the J gene TRBJ1-2; D gene unclear. The V gene's germline CDR1 is MNHNS and CDR2 SASEGT. V lost 5 bases, J lost 0 bases, and 7 bases lay in between. The CDR3 extends over 13 amino acids. CDR3 sequence (DNA): TGTGCCAGCAGTAACACAGCTAACTATGGCTACACCTTC. It is translated as CASSNTANYGYTF.

This chain joins TRBV28 and TRBJ1-5; 7 nucleotides match TRBD1. The germline CDR1 and CDR2 sequences are MDHEN and SYDVKM. This CDR3 comprises 15 residues. V was clipped by 5 bases and J by 9 bases; unmatched bases: 13. Written as DNA, the CDR3 is TGTGCCAGCAGTCCGTCAGGACAGGAGTCTTGGCCCCAGCATTTT. Its translation is CASSPSGQESWPQHF.

There are many counts of this clonotype. The rearrangement joins TRBV5-1 to TRBJ2-7; 10 bases map to TRBD2. This CDR3 has 14 amino acids. V dropped 4 bases and J dropped 3; count of bases not matched to a gene: 4. CDR1 is SGHRS, CDR2 YFSETQ, per germline. In DNA form, the CDR3 reads TGCGCCAGCAGCGCTAGCGGGAGTAGCTACGAGCAGTACTTC. This gives the protein CASSASGSSYEQYF.

This clonotype was seen many times. CDR3 sequence (DNA): TGTGCCAGCAGCGTAGAGACATCGAACACTGAAGCTTTCTTT. It encodes CASSVETSNTEAFF. This chain uses TRBV9 with TRBJ1-1; D is unresolved. Germline-derived CDR1 and CDR2 are SGDLS and YYNGEE. Trimming removed 0 bases at V and 1 base at J, with 7 bases between. The length of the CDR3 is 14 residues.

V gene TRBV5-1 combines with J gene TRBJ1-4; TRBD1 matches at 8 bases. The CDR3 extends over 15 amino acids. The germline gives CDR1 SGHRS, CDR2 YFSETQ. V was clipped by 4 bases and J by 8 bases; unmatched bases: 10. CDR3 sequence reads: CASSPGGQDPEKLFF. The CDR3, as DNA: TGCGCCAGCAGCCCGGGGGGACAGGATCCGGAAAAACTGTTTTTT. Full variable domain (missing parts from reference TRBV5-1 and TRBJ1-4): KAGVTQTPRYLIKTRGQQVTLSCSPISGHRSVSWYQQTPGQGLQFLFEYFSETQRNKGNFPGRFSGRQFSNSRSEMNVSTLELGDSALYLCASSPGGQDPEKLFFGSGTQLSVL.

There are many counts of this clonotype. The chain has TRBV20-1 and TRBJ2-1; 8 bases align to TRBD2. Trimming cost V 3 bases and J 0 bases; bases outside gene matches: 7. This CDR3 is 16 amino acids long. Germline CDR1 reads DFQATT; CDR2 reads SNEGSKA (reference sequence). CDR3 protein: CSASSREGLSYNEQFF. The CDR3, as DNA: TGCAGTGCTAGCTCCCGGGAGGGCCTCTCCTACAATGAGCAGTTCTTC.

This clonotype was detected many times. The V call is TRBV27, the J call TRBJ2-3; D could derive from TRBD1 or TRBD2 (5 bases each). The CDR3 has 19 residues. CDR1 is MNHEY and CDR2 is SMNVEV in the germline V gene (reference sequence). Trimming cost V 3 bases and J 4 bases, with 26 bases left between them. Here the CDR3 DNA reads TGTGCCAGCAGTTTGTTGTACCGGGGCCGCGAGGTGTCCGCAGATACGCAGTATTTT. Its translation: CASSLLYRGREVSADTQYF.

This clonotype was seen only a few times. The V call is TRBV10-3, the J call TRBJ2-3, with 7 bases matching TRBD1. Trimming cost V 10 bases and J 2 bases; bases outside gene matches: 6. CDR1 is ENHRY, CDR2 SYGVKD, per germline. The CDR3 totals 13 residues. The CDR3 DNA sequence: TGTGCCACCCGGGACAGCACCACAGATACGCAGTATTTT. Residues: CATRDSTTDTQYF.

In its sample, this clonotype was seen a few times. This CDR3 is CASGPGSSGNTIYF. The CDR3 DNA sequence: TGTGCTAGTGGCCCAGGGTCCTCTGGAAACACCATATATTTT. This sequence joins TRBV12-5 and TRBJ1-3, with D possibly matching TRBD1 (5 bases). Germline V gene lookup returns CDR1 LGHNT and CDR2 FRNRAP. Trimming took 6 bases from V and 0 from J, leaving 9 bases between them. The CDR3 has 14 residues.

CDR3 DNA sequence: TGTGCCAGCAGTAAAAAGACCACAGGGGTAAGCAATCAGCCCCAGCATTTT. Translation: CASSKKTTGVSNQPQHF. The rearrangement joins TRBV27 to TRBJ1-5; 7 bases agree with TRBD1. Losses at the gene ends were 5 bases for V and 1 base for J; bases not matched to a gene: 11. Germline CDR1 and CDR2: MNHEY and SMNVEV (reference sequence). CDR3 length: 17 residues.

The V gene is TRBV5-8, the J gene TRBJ2-1; the D call may be TRBD1 or TRBD2 (5 bases each). V was clipped by 8 bases and J by 8 bases, with 11 bases between them. CDR1 and CDR2 from the germline V gene are SGHTS and YDEGEE. The CDR3 spans 11 residues. CDR3 sequence reads: CARPRGYEQFF. Written as DNA, the CDR3 is TGTGCCAGACCTCGGGGCTATGAGCAGTTCTTC.

The chain links TRBV5-1 to TRBJ1-1; no clear D gene. Trimming took off 5 bases at V and 1 base at J, with 18 bases between the two ends. Looked up from germline, CDR1 is SGHRS and CDR2 is YFSETQ. The CDR3 totals 16 residues. CDR3 residues: CASRVVSGMENTEAFF. The DNA of the CDR3 is TGCGCCAGCAGGGTGGTCAGTGGGATGGAGAACACTGAAGCTTTCTTT.

The chain couples TRBV6-2 or TRBV6-3 to TRBJ1-2; D perhaps matches TRBD1 (6 bases). Germline V gene data show CDR1 as MNHEY and CDR2 as SVGEGT. Trimming left V 5 bases short and J 5 bases short, with 21 bases between. CDR3 length: 16 residues. The CDR3 sequence: CASSEVWGAAVYGYTF. CDR3 bases: TGTGCCAGCAGTGAAGTTTGGGGGGCCGCCGTTTATGGCTACACCTTC.